This TCR beta chain was observed in a study of T cell responses to AZD1222 COVID-19 vaccine. Generated by immunoSEQ multiplex PCR, the TCRdb table keeps only in-frame clones and is missing some. Of about 200,000 clones listed, approximately 94% were seen once; the top ten hold about 1%. The study, taken as a whole, reports: Without day 14 samples, only post-peak T cell repertoires were studied. Across spike, vaccine-associated CD4 TCRs were found, dominant at 160-218 and 743-854.

This clone was seen once. Its antigen is not known. CDR3 size: 15 residues. Germline V gives CDR1 SGHNT, CDR2 YYREEE (reference sequence). The ends were cut back, 4 bases at V and 4 bases at J, with 15 bases in the middle. The receptor's source is an adult who received the AZD1222 COVID-19 vaccine. The V and J genes are TRBV5-4 and TRBJ1-3; D is uncertain. Sequences were derived from peripheral blood, sampled 28 days after the second AZD1222 dose. For the CDR3, the DNA is TGTGCCAGCAGCCTCCCCGGCGCTTCAGGAAACACCATATATTTT. Its protein is CASSLPGASGNTIYF.